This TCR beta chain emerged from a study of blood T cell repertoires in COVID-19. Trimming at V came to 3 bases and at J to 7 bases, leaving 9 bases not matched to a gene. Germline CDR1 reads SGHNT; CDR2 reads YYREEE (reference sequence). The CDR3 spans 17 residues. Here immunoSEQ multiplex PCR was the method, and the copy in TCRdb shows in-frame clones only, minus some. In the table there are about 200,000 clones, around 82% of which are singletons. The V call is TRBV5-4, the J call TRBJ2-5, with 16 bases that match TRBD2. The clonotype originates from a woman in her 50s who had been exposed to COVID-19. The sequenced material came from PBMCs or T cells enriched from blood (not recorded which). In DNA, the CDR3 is TGTGCCAGCAGCTCTCCGGGACTAGCGGGGGGGCAGGGGACCCAGTACTTC. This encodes CASSSPGLAGGQGTQYF.